The 18 T cell receptor beta chains listed next were all sequenced from one sample in a study of cytomegalovirus exposure and HLA in healthy donors (TCRdb year 2017). Receptor amplification or capture employed the immunoSEQ multiplex PCR assay. For the multiplex PCR, a mixture combining 60 forward primers for TCR Vbeta segments and 13 reverse primers for TCR Jbeta segments was used. In its TCRdb copy, this immuneACCESS table keeps in-frame sequences only and misses some clones. Where compared with another copy, unresolved V genes explain less than half of these, and the others have no known cause. Counted in this sample were some 130,000 clones; approximately 80% of them appeared once. Together, the top ten hold roughly 4.2% of the sample. Specimen: PBMCs. The receptors shown here come from a woman aged 40 to 49 in good health and CMV-seronegative.

This sequence joins TRBV10-3 and TRBJ1-5; D unclear. The germline V gene has CDR1 ENHRY and CDR2 SYGVKD. V lost 3 bases to trimming and J lost 5 bases, with 14 bases between them. This CDR3 is built from 15 residues. CDR3 in amino acids: CAISDTWETDQPQHF. CDR3 sequence (DNA): TGTGCCATCAGTGATACTTGGGAGACCGATCAGCCCCAGCATTTT.

The rearrangement links TRBV5-6 to TRBJ1-2; D perhaps matches TRBD1 (6 bases). Trimming removed 6 bases at V and 4 bases at J, with 13 bases between. CDR1 is SGHDT, CDR2 YYEEEE, per germline. The CDR3 spans 13 residues. The CDR3, as DNA: TGTGCCAGCACCGACAGGTCAGCCTATGGCTACACCTTC. Its translation: CASTDRSAYGYTF.

In this sample, this clone turned up a few times. This sequence joins TRBV14 and TRBJ2-5; D unresolved. Germline loops: CDR1 SGHDN, CDR2 FVKESK. V dropped 5 bases and J dropped 0 bases, with 16 bases sitting between them. The CDR3 consists of 16 residues. The CDR3 bases are TGTGCCAGCAGCGTCCTGGGTGCAGACTACCAAGAGACCCAGTACTTC. Translating gives CASSVLGADYQETQYF.

This clone was observed a handful of times. V is TRBV6-5 and J is TRBJ2-5, with a tentative D call TRBD2 (5 bases). CDR1 and CDR2 (germline): MNHEY, SVGAGI. This CDR3 has 13 amino acids. Trimming shortened V by 5 bases and J by 4 bases, and 11 bases separated the two germline ends. This CDR3 reads CASSEAEIETQYF. CDR3 sequence (DNA): TGTGCCAGCAGTGAAGCGGAGATAGAGACCCAGTACTTC.

The chain has TRBV7-2 and TRBJ1-2, with 7 bases matching TRBD1. CDR3 length: 13 residues. Germline CDR1 and CDR2: SGHTA and FQGNSA. Losses at the gene ends were 5 bases for V and 3 bases for J; bases not matched to a gene: 3. This CDR3 is CASSRDRHYGYTF. The CDR3, as DNA: TGTGCCAGCAGCAGGGACAGACACTATGGCTACACCTTC.

This clone was seen only once. This chain connects TRBV25-1 to TRBJ2-2; D not resolved. Germline CDR1 and CDR2: MGHDK and SYGVNS. The CDR3 has 15 amino acids. V lost 1 base to trimming and J lost 5 bases, with 11 bases between them. CDR3 nucleotide sequence: TGTGCCAGCAGTGAATGGCAAGGCGGTACCGGGGAGCTGTTTTTT. Its translation is CASSEWQGGTGELFF.

This clone appeared a few times. The chain links TRBV5-4 to TRBJ2-7; maybe TRBD2 (6 bases). The CDR3 is 14 residues long. From germline, CDR1 is SGHNT and CDR2 YYREEE (reference sequence). Trimming removed 2 bases from V and 4 bases from J, with 13 bases in between. The CDR3 spells CASSFGGIGYEQYF. The CDR3 DNA reads TGTGCCAGCAGCTTTGGCGGGATAGGGTACGAGCAGTACTTC.

This chain joins TRBV6-5 and TRBJ1-6; D remains unclear. The germline gives CDR1 MNHEY, CDR2 SVGAGI. V lost 5 bases, J lost 8 bases, and 7 bases lay in between. The CDR3 is made up of 12 amino acids. CDR3 DNA sequence: TGTGCCAGCAGTGAACTATATTCACCCCTCCACTTT. It is translated as CASSELYSPLHF.

The V and J genes are TRBV19 and TRBJ2-6; tentatively, D is TRBD2 (6 bases). Trimming left V 5 bases short and J 0 bases short, with 11 bases between. The CDR3 sequence is 16 residues long. Germline V CDR1 and CDR2: LNHDA, SQIVND (reference sequence). Here the CDR3 reads CASSSGGVSGANVLTF. The CDR3 DNA is TGTGCCAGTAGTTCTGGCGGGGTCTCTGGGGCCAACGTCCTGACTTTC.

The V call is TRBV4-2, the J call TRBJ2-1, with 10 bases that match TRBD2. The germline V gene encodes CDR1 LGHNA and CDR2 YNFKEQ. The junction had 7 bases not matched to a gene; V was cut back by 0 bases and J by 8 bases. The CDR3 length is 16 residues. CDR3 in DNA: TGTGCCAGCAGCCAAGAGATGACTAGCGGGTCGGATGAGCAGTTCTTC. It codes for CASSQEMTSGSDEQFF.

The chain is built from TRBV4-1 and TRBJ2-7; 7 bases match TRBD1. CDR3 size: 18 residues. The V gene's germline CDR1 is MGHRA and CDR2 YSYEKL. Losses at the gene ends were 0 bases for V and 3 bases for J; bases not matched to a gene: 14. CDR3 sequence (DNA): TGCGCCAGCAGCCAAGAGAGAGGACTCACAGGGGCGAACTACGAGCAGTACTTC. Its translation: CASSQERGLTGANYEQYF.

The rearrangement joins TRBV7-3 to TRBJ1-2, with D unclear. V lost 2 bases and J 6 bases, leaving 7 bases between the germline ends. This CDR3 has 12 amino acids. Germline V gives CDR1 SGHTA, CDR2 FQGTGA. In DNA form, the CDR3 reads TGTGCCAGCAGCTTAGAGGGCCATGGCTACACCTTC. It specifies CASSLEGHGYTF.

The chain carries TRBV2 and TRBJ2-1, with TRBD2 matching over 13 bases. The germline CDR1 and CDR2 sequences are SNHLY and FYNNEI. The CDR3 has 17 residues. Germline trimming cut 4 bases from V and 1 base from J; bases unmatched to any gene: 4. The CDR3 protein is CASSGRTSGSSYNEQFF. Written as DNA, the CDR3 is TGTGCCAGCAGTGGACGGACTAGCGGGAGTTCCTACAATGAGCAGTTCTTC.

CDR3 residues: CASSQEGQGAYNEQFF. The CDR3 bases are TGTGCCAGCAGCCAAGAGGGACAGGGGGCCTACAATGAGCAGTTCTTC. The rearrangement links TRBV4-2 to TRBJ2-1; TRBD1 agrees at 11 bases. CDR1 LGHNA and CDR2 YNFKEQ come from the germline V gene. V shed 0 bases, J shed 2 bases, and the junction held 0 bases outside the gene matches. The CDR3 is made up of 16 amino acids.

A remark on this clone: Distinct nucleotide sequences in the sample also encode this CDR3. V and J are TRBV5-1 and TRBJ1-2; TRBD1 aligns across 7 bases. Trimming removed 0 bases from V and 6 bases from J; junction bases left unmatched: 2. The germline V gene has CDR1 SGHRS and CDR2 YFSETQ. The CDR3 runs 13 residues. CDR3: CASSLGQGDGYTF. The CDR3, as DNA: TGCGCCAGCAGCTTGGGGCAGGGGGATGGCTACACCTTC.

This chain connects TRBV9 to TRBJ1-2, with unresolved D. The germline gives CDR1 SGDLS, CDR2 YYNGEE. CDR3 length: 15 residues. V lost 0 bases and J 0 bases, leaving 9 bases between the germline ends. The CDR3 here is CASSVARETNYGYTF. In DNA, the CDR3 is TGTGCCAGCAGCGTAGCTCGGGAGACTAACTATGGCTACACCTTC. Full variable domain (missing parts from reference TRBV9 and TRBJ1-2): DSGVTQTPKHLITATGQRVTLRCSPRSGDLSVYWYQQSLDQGLQFLIQYYNGEERAKGNILERFSAQQFPDLHSELNLSSLELGDSALYFCASSVARETNYGYTFGSGTRLTVV.

V usage is TRBV11-2 and J usage is TRBJ2-3; the match to TRBD1 covers 9 bases. CDR3 length: 17 residues. With 3 bases clipped from V and 4 bases from J, the junction kept 11 bases outside the gene matches. Germline-derived CDR1 and CDR2 are SGHAT and FQNNGV. The CDR3 sequence is CASSFVGQGRGSDTQYF. CDR3 nucleotides: TGTGCCAGCAGCTTTGTGGGACAGGGCAGGGGCTCAGATACGCAGTATTTT.

V gene TRBV7-2 combines with J gene TRBJ2-3; D perhaps matches TRBD2 (7 bases). The germline V and J ends were trimmed by 1 base and 2 bases, with 10 bases remaining between them. The CDR3 extends over 15 amino acids. CDR1 is SGHTA, CDR2 FQGNSA, per germline. The CDR3 DNA sequence: TGTGCCAGCAGCTTAGTGGGGGGGGCCACAGATACGCAGTATTTT. As protein: CASSLVGGATDTQYF. Full variable domain (missing parts from reference TRBV7-2 and TRBJ2-3): GAGVSQSPSNKVTEKGKDVELRCDPISGHTALYWYRQSLGQGLEFLIYFQGNSAPDKSGLPSDRFSAERTGGSVSTLTIQRTQQEDSAVYLCASSLVGGATDTQYFGPGTRLTVL.